The source of this T cell receptor (beta chain) is a study of blood T cell repertoires in COVID-19. Study members were between about 18 and 90 years old and lived in roughly 24 US regions. Germline lookup yields CDR1 SNHLY and CDR2 FYNNEI. V lost 6 bases and J lost 2; bases outside the gene matches: 6. The CDR3 is made up of 16 amino acids. Clones were read by immunoSEQ multiplex PCR, and TCRdb kept only the in-frame ones, dropping some. The sample records a few hundred thousand clones, around nine tenths being singletons. This chain connects TRBV2 to TRBJ2-2, with 10 positions matching TRBD2. The TCR comes from a woman aged 30 to 39 who had been exposed to COVID-19. The sequenced material came from PBMCs or T cells enriched from blood (not recorded which). The CDR3 DNA reads TGTGCCAGCAGCCCCTGGACTAGCGGAAACACCGGGGAGCTGTTTTTT. Translating gives CASSPWTSGNTGELFF.